This T cell receptor beta chain appears in the sequencing data of a study of T cells in Graves' hyperthyroidism and ophthalmopathy. Study details: The authors collected peripheral blood at initial diagnosis, before any treatment. Whole-study results and caveats: In blood, most of the thyroid clonotypes expanded above 0.001 were also present. Progression to ophthalmopathy was predicted a median of roughly 6.8 months early.

This clonotype came up many times. Its antigen is undetermined. Per germline, CDR1 SGHRS and CDR2 YFSETQ. The CDR3 extends over 15 amino acids. V was cut by 2 bases and J by 2 bases, with 12 bases left in between. The TCR beta CDR3 regions underwent amplification using RNA transcripts as the source. Researchers ran a first-round RT-PCR on the TCR CDR3 using the HTBI primer set. TCRdb passed the multiplex PCR reads through MiXCR, listing each CDR3 protein once. The table lists over 150,000 distinct CDR3 sequences, over 15% of them singletons. Each 10 ml fresh peripheral blood draw supplied the PBMCs. The receptor was derived from a woman between 45 and 65 years old with Graves' hyperthyroidism. This chain uses TRBV5-1 with TRBJ2-3; D might be TRBD2 (5 bases). The sample consisted of blood. CDR3 nucleotides: TGCGCCAGCAGCTTCCGGCTAGCAGACACAGATACGCAGTATTTT. This encodes CASSFRLADTDTQYF.